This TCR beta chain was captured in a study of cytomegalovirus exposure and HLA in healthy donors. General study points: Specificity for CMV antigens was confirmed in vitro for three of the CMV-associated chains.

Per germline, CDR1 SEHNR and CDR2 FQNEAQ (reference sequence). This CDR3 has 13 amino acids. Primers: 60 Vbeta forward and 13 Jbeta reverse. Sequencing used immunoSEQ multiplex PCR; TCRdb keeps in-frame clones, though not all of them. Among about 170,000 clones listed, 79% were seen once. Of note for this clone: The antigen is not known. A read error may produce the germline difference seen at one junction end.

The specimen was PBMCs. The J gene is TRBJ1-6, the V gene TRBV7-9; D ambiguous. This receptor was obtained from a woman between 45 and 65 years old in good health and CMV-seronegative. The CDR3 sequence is CSSSPTTGSPLHF. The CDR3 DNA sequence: TGTTCCAGCAGCCCAACGACGGGGTCACCCCTCCACTTT. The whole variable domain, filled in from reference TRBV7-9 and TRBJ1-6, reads DTGVSQNPRHKITKRGQNVTFRCDPISEHNRLYWYRQTLGQGPEFLTYFQNEAQLEKSRLLSDRFSAERPKGSFSTLEIQRTEQGDSAMYLCSSSPTTGSPLHFGNGTRLTVT.